A single sample is the source of the 15 T cell receptor beta chains below, sequenced in a study of blood T cell repertoires in COVID-19. Here immunoSEQ multiplex PCR was the method, and the copy in TCRdb shows in-frame clones only, minus some. The sample lists over 120,000 clones; roughly 90% were seen once. Sequenced material: peripheral blood. The receptors here all came from a woman aged 50 to 60 with acute or convalescent COVID-19.

The chain links TRBV19 to TRBJ2-1; 7 bases are a match to TRBD2. This CDR3 is built from 16 residues. Germline trimming cut 4 bases from V and 0 bases from J; bases unmatched to any gene: 6. CDR1 is LNHDA, CDR2 SQIVND, per germline (reference sequence). The CDR3 spells CASSTLADHSYNEQFF. The CDR3 region has the DNA TGTGCCAGTAGTACTCTAGCGGACCACTCCTACAATGAGCAGTTCTTC.

The gene calls are TRBV7-8 and TRBJ2-3, with D tentatively TRBD1 (6 bases). Trimming stripped 3 bases from V and 7 bases from J, with 29 bases between. The CDR3 contains 19 residues. CDR1 and CDR2 from the germline V gene are SGHVS and FQNEAQ. The CDR3 protein is CASSLGVRVTGELPYTQYF. DNA for the CDR3: TGTGCCAGCAGCTTGGGCGTAAGGGTGACAGGAGAACTCCCATATACGCAGTATTTT.

CDR3 nucleotides: TGTGCCTGGAGTGTACTACCGGGGGGCACTGAAGCTTTCTTT. This gives the protein CAWSVLPGGTEAFF. The chain has TRBV30 and TRBJ1-1; perhaps TRBD1 as D (5 bases). Trimming shortened V by 0 bases and J by 4 bases, and 12 bases separated the two germline ends. CDR3 length: 14 amino acids. Looked up from germline, CDR1 is GTSNPN and CDR2 is SVGIG (reference sequence).

The chain joins TRBV9 to TRBJ2-3; 10 bases map to TRBD2. J lost 1 base, V lost 4 bases, and 3 bases had no gene match. This CDR3 contains 15 residues. Germline V gives CDR1 SGDLS, CDR2 YYNGEE. The CDR3 DNA is TGTGCCAGCAGCCTGCTAGCGGGGGGCACAGATACGCAGTATTTT. Translation: CASSLLAGGTDTQYF.

The chain couples TRBV19 to TRBJ2-7; TRBD2 matches 10 bases. The CDR3 totals 16 residues. The germline V gene has CDR1 LNHDA and CDR2 SQIVND (reference sequence). V lost 4 bases, J lost 2 bases, and 8 bases stayed unmatched. The CDR3 loop is CASSTSQSGGAYEQYF. CDR3 nucleotides: TGTGCCAGTAGTACTTCCCAGAGCGGGGGGGCCTACGAGCAGTACTTC.

The chain couples TRBV28 to TRBJ2-7; 7 nucleotides line up with TRBD1. V lost 6 bases and J lost 1; bases outside the gene matches: 9. The CDR3 runs 15 residues. Germline V gene sequence: CDR1 MDHEN, CDR2 SYDVKM. The CDR3 DNA reads as TGTGCCAGCAGGAGAACCGGGACAGTTTCCTACGAGCAGTACTTC. This sequence encodes CASRRTGTVSYEQYF.

The CDR3: CASSESTAGRGGNTIYF. DNA of the CDR3: TGCGCCAGCAGTGAGTCGACGGCAGGGAGGGGAGGAAACACCATATATTTT. J is TRBJ1-3 and V is TRBV10-1; tentatively, D is TRBD1 (5 bases). Germline V gene sequence: CDR1 WNHNN, CDR2 SYGVQD (reference sequence). V was shortened by 0 bases and J by 4 bases, with 16 bases between the two germline ends. The CDR3 runs 17 residues.

The chain carries TRBV3-1 (or the pseudogene TRBV3-2) and TRBJ1-4; TRBD1 is a possible D gene (6 bases). V lost 4 bases and J 5 bases, leaving 17 bases between the germline ends. This CDR3 comprises 16 residues. CDR1 and CDR2 from the germline V gene are LGHDT and YNNKEL (reference sequence). The CDR3 nucleotides read TGTGCCAGCAGCCTTTACAGGGAGGGGGAGAATGAAAAACTGTTTTTT. Translated, it gives CASSLYREGENEKLFF.

The genes are TRBV12-5 and TRBJ2-1, with TRBD1 matching over 7 bases. The ends lost 0 bases at V and 7 bases at J; junction bases unmatched: 15. The CDR3 consists of 18 residues. Germline assignment: CDR1 LGHNT and CDR2 FRNRAP. The CDR3 coding sequence is TGTGCTAGTGGTTTGGTACCGCCCGACAGGGAGTTTGCGAATGAGCAGTTCTTC. Amino acid sequence: CASGLVPPDREFANEQFF.

In the case of this clone: At one end, the junction sequence differs from germline, possibly due to a read error. This chain joins TRBV30 and TRBJ2-1; maybe TRBD2 (6 bases). The CDR3 totals 10 residues. The germline V gene has CDR1 GTSNPN and CDR2 SVGIG (reference sequence). CDR3 sequence reads: CAWSGRDGVF. The CDR3 DNA sequence: TGTGCCTGGAGTGGGAGGGATGGGGTCTTC. Complete variable domain (other parts from reference TRBV30 and TRBJ2-1): SQTIHQWPATLVQPVGSPLSLECTVEGTSNPNLYWYRQAAGRGLQLLFYSVGIGQISSEVPQNLSASRPQDRQFILSSKKLLLSDSGFYLCAWSGRDGVFGPGTRLTVL.

The CDR3 sequence: CASSQTGTSGREAYEQYF. In DNA form, the CDR3 reads TGCGCCAGCAGTCAAACCGGGACTAGCGGGAGGGAGGCCTACGAGCAGTACTTC. The chain couples TRBV23-1 to TRBJ2-7; 16 bases are shared with TRBD2. TRBV23-1 is recorded as an ORF, its role being uncertain. CDR3 length: 18 residues. The ends lost 2 bases at V and 2 bases at J; junction bases unmatched: 6.

The V and J genes are TRBV7-9 and TRBJ1-5; 7 nucleotides line up with TRBD1. The CDR3 contains 14 residues. Looked up from germline, CDR1 is SEHNR and CDR2 is FQNEAQ (reference sequence). With 5 bases clipped from V and 2 bases from J, the junction kept 3 bases outside the gene matches. The chain's CDR3 is CASSIGQGNQPQHF. The CDR3 DNA follows: TGTGCCAGCAGCATCGGACAGGGCAATCAGCCCCAGCATTTT.

The CDR3 DNA reads as TGCGCCAGCAGTGAATCAGGGGCCTCTGGGGCCAACGTCCTGACTTTC. Its translation: CASSESGASGANVLTF. The chain uses TRBV10-1 and TRBJ2-6, with D perhaps matching TRBD1 (6 bases). V was shortened by 3 bases and J by 0 bases, with 9 bases between the two germline ends. This CDR3 region has 16 residues. CDR1 and CDR2 from the germline V gene are WNHNN and SYGVQD (reference sequence).

This rearrangement joins TRBV5-8 to TRBJ2-3, with a tentative D call TRBD2 (5 bases). The length of the CDR3 is 14 residues. CDR1 and CDR2 (germline): SGHTS, YDEGEE. Trimming cost V 6 bases and J 2 bases, with 13 bases left between them. The CDR3 DNA is TGTGCCAGCAAGACGGCGGGCTTCACAGATACGCAGTATTTT. Amino acid sequence: CASKTAGFTDTQYF.

This chain joins TRBV29-1 and TRBJ1-2; 9 nucleotides agree with TRBD1. Germline values: CDR1 SQVTM, CDR2 ANQGSEA. J gave up 8 bases and V 5 bases, and 3 bases lay outside the gene matches. The CDR3 sequence is 11 residues long. CDR3: CSVRTGAGYTF. The CDR3 bases are TGCAGCGTTCGGACAGGGGCCGGCTACACCTTC.